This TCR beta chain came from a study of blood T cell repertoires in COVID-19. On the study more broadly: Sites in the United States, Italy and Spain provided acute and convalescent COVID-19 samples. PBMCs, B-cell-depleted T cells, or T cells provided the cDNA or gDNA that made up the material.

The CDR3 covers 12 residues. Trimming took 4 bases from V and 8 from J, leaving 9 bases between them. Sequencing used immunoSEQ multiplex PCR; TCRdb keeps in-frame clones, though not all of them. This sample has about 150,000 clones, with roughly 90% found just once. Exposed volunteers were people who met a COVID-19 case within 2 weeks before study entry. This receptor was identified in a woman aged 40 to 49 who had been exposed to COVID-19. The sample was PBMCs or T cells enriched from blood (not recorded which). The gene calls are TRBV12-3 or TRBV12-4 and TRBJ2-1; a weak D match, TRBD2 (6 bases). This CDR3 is CASSSAGYEQFF. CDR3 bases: TGTGCCAGCAGTTCGGCGGGGTATGAGCAGTTCTTC.